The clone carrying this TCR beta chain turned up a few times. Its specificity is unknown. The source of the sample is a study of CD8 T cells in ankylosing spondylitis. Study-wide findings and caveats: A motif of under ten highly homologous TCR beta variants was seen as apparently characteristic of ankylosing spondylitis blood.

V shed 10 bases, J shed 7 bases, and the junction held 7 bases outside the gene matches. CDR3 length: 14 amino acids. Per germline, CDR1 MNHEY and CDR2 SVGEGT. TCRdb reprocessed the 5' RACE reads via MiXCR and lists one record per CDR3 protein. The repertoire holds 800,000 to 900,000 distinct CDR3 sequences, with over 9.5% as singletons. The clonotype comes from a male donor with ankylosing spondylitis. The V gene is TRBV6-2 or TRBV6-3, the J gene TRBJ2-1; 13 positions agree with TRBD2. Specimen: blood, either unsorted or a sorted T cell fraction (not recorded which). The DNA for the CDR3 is TGTGCCACCCTGCGGGGACTAGCGGGAAATGAGCAGTTCTTC. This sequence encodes CATLRGLAGNEQFF.